This entry describes one TCR beta chain. Trimming removed 3 bases from V and 1 base from J; junction bases left unmatched: 8. The CDR3 has 18 amino acids. Germline V gene data show CDR1 as SGHRS and CDR2 as YFSETQ. The data were obtained in a study of blood T cell repertoires in COVID-19. Study summary: PBMCs, B-cell-depleted T cells, or T cells were the source of the cDNA or gDNA that made up the material.

Data came from immunoSEQ multiplex PCR; TCRdb stores just in-frame clones and leaves some out. The table has about 430,000 clones, approximately 90% seen once; the top ten hold 0.75% to 0.85%. The gene calls are TRBV5-1 and TRBJ2-6, with 9 bases lining up with TRBD1. The sequenced sample was peripheral blood. The TCR was taken from a man aged 18 to 35 with COVID-19, enrolled during active disease. The CDR3 DNA sequence: TGCGCCAGCAGCTGGGGACAGGGTATCCGTTCTGGGGCCAACGTCCTGACTTTC. As protein: CASSWGQGIRSGANVLTF.